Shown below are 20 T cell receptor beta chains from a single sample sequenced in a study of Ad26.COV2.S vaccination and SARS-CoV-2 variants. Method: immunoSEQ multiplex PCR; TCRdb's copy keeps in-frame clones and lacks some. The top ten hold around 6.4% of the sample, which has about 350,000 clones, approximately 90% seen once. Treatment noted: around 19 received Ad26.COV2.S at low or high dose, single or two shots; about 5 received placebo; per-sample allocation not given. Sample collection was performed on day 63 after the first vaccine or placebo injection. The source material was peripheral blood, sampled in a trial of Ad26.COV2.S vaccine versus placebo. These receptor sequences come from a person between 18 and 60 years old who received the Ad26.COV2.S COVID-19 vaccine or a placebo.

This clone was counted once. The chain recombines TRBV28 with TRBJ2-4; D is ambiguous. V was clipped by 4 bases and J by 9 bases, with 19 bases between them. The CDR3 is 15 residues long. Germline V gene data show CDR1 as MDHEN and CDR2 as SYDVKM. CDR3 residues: CASSSPAGRLGIQYF. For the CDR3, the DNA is TGTGCCAGCAGTTCTCCCGCCGGGCGGCTCGGCATTCAGTACTTC.

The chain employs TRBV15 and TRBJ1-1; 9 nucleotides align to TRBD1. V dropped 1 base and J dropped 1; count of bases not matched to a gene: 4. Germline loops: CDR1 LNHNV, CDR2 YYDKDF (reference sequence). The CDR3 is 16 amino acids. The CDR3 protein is CATSRALGQGNTEAFF. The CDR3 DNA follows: TGTGCCACCAGCAGAGCCCTGGGACAGGGGAACACTGAAGCTTTCTTT.

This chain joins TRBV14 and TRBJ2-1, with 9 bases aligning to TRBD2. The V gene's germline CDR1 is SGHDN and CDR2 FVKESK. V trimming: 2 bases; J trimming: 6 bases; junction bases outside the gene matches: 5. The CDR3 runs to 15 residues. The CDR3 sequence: CASSQSLAGSNEQFF. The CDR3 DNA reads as TGTGCCAGCAGCCAAAGCCTAGCGGGAAGCAATGAGCAGTTCTTC.

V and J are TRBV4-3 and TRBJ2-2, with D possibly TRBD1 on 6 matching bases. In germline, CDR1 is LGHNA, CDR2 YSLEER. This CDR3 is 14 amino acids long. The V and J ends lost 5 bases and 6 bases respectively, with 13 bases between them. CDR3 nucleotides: TGCGCCAGCAGCACTCAGGGGCGGGCCGGGGAGCTGTTTTTT. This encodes CASSTQGRAGELFF.

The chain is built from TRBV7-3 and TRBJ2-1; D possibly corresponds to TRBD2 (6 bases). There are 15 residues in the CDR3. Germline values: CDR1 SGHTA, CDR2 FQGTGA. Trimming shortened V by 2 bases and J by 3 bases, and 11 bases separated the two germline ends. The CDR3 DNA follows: TGTGCCAGCAGCTTACAAGCGGGCATCTACAATGAGCAGTTCTTC. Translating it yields CASSLQAGIYNEQFF.

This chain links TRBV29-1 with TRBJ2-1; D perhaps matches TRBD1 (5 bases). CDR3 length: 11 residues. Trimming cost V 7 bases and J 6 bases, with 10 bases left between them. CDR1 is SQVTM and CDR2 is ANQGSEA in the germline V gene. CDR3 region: CSARRGNEQFF. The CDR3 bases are TGCAGCGCCCGAAGGGGCAATGAGCAGTTCTTC.

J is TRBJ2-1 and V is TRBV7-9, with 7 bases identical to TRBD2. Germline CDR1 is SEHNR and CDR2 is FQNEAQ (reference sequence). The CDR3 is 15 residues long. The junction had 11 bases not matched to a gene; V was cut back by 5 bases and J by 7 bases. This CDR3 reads CASSPAAGAGNEQFF. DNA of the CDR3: TGTGCCAGCAGCCCGGCGGCGGGAGCGGGAAATGAGCAGTTCTTC.

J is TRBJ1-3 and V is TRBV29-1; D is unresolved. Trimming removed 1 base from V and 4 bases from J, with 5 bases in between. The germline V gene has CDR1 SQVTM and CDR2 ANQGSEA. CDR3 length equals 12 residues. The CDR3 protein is CSVEVPGNTIYF. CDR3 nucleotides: TGCAGCGTTGAAGTTCCCGGAAACACCATATATTTT. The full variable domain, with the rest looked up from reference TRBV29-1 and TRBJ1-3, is SAVISQKPSRDICQRGTSLTIQCQVDSQVTMMFWYRQQPGQSLTLIATANQGSEATYESGFVIDKFPISRPNLTFSTLTVSNMSPEDSSIYLCSVEVPGNTIYFGEGSWLTVV.

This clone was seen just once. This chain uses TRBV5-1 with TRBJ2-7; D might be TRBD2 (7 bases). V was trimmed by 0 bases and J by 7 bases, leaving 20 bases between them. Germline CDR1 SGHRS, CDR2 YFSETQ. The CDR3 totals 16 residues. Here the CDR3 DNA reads TGCGCCAGCAGCTTGGACGGGGGAGGGGGTGGTGATGAGCAGTACTTC. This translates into CASSLDGGGGGDEQYF.

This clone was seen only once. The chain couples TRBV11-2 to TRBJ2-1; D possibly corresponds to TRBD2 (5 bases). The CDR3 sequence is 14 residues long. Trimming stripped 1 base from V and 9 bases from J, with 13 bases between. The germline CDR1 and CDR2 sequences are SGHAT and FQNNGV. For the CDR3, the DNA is TGTGCCAGCAGCTTAGTGGTTGGGGAGTTTGAGCAGTTCTTC. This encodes CASSLVVGEFEQFF.

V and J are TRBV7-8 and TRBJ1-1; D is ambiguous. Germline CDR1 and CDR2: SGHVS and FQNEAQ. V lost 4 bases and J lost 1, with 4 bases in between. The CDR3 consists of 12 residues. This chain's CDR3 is CASSSRNTEAFF. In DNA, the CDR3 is TGTGCCAGCAGCTCAAGGAACACTGAAGCTTTCTTT.

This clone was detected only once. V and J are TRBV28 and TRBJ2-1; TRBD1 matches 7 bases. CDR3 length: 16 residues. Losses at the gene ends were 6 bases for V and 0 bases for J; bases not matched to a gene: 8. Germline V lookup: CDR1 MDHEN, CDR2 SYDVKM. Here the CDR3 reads CASRVIQGSSYNEQFF. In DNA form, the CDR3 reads TGTGCCAGCAGAGTGATACAGGGGTCCTCCTACAATGAGCAGTTCTTC.

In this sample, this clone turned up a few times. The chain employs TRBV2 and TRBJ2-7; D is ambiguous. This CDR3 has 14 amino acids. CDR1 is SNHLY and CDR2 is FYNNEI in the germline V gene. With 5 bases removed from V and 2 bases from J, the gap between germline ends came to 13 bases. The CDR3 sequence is CASSPRSLAYEQYF. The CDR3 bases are TGTGCCAGCAGTCCGCGTAGCCTCGCCTACGAGCAGTACTTC.

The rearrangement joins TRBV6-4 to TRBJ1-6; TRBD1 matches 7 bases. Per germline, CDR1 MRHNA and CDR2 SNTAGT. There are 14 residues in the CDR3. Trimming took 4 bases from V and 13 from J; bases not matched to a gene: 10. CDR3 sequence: CASSVVPGQWPLHF. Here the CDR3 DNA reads TGTGCCAGCAGTGTCGTCCCGGGACAGTGGCCCCTCCACTTT.

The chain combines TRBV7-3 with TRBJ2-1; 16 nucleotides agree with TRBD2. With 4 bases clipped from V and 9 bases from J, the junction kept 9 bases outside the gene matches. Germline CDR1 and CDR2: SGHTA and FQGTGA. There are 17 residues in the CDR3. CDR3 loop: CASSSSGTSGRAGEQFF. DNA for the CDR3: TGTGCCAGCAGCTCTTCCGGGACTAGCGGGAGGGCCGGTGAGCAGTTCTTC.

This chain's CDR3 is CASSQDVGTAYEQYF. CDR3 sequence (DNA): TGCGCCAGCAGCCAAGATGTGGGCACCGCCTACGAGCAGTACTTC. V usage is TRBV4-3 and J usage is TRBJ2-7; the D is unclear. Trimming removed 0 bases at V and 2 bases at J, with 11 bases between. The V gene's germline CDR1 is LGHNA and CDR2 YSLEER. The CDR3 has 15 amino acids.

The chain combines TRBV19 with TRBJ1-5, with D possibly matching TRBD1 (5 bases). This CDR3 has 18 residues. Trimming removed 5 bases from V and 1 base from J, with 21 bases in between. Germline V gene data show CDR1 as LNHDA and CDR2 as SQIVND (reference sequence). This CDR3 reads CASSLGGGIVVSNQPQHF. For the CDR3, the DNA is TGTGCCAGTAGTCTTGGGGGGGGTATCGTCGTGAGCAATCAGCCCCAGCATTTT.

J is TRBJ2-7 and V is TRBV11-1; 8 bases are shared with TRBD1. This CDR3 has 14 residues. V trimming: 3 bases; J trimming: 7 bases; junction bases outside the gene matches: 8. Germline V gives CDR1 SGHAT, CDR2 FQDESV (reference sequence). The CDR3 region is CASSFQDRVGEQYF. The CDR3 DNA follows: TGTGCCAGCAGCTTTCAGGACAGGGTTGGGGAGCAGTACTTC.

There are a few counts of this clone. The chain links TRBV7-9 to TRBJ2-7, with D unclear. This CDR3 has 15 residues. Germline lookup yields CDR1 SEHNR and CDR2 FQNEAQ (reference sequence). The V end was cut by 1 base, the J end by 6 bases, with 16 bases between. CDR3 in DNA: TGTGCCAGCAGCTTAGAGTGGACGCGCGGTACCGAGCAGTACTTC. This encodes CASSLEWTRGTEQYF.

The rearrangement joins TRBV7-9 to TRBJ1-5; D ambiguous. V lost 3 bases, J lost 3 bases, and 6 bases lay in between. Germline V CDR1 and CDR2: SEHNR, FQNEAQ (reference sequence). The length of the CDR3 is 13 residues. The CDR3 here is CASSFGPNQPQHF. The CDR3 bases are TGTGCCAGCAGCTTCGGACCCAATCAGCCCCAGCATTTT.